The 5 T cell receptor beta chains presented below share a single source sample, sequenced in a study of cytomegalovirus exposure and HLA in healthy donors. The PCR contained 60 Vbeta and 13 Jbeta primers. Clones were sequenced by immunoSEQ multiplex PCR, and TCRdb holds only the in-frame ones, with some missing. The sample has 120,000 to 150,000 clones; 70% to 90% are singletons. Material for sequencing was PBMCs. These receptors were obtained from a woman aged 40-49 years in good health and CMV-seropositive.

This clone was counted a single time. In DNA, the CDR3 is TGTGCCAGCAGTCCTGATATAAGAGGCGGGACGGCCCAGTACTTC. Encoded protein: CASSPDIRGGTAQYF. V is TRBV9 and J is TRBJ2-5; perhaps TRBD2 as D (6 bases). The CDR3 consists of 15 residues. Germline CDR1 reads SGDLS; CDR2 reads YYNGEE. Trimming removed 5 bases from V and 9 bases from J, with 23 bases in between.

The V call is TRBV7-2, the J call TRBJ2-3, with 7 bases matching TRBD1. This CDR3 contains 14 residues. The V gene end was trimmed by 1 base and the J gene end by 4 bases; junction bases not matched to a gene: 2. Per germline, CDR1 SGHTA and CDR2 FQGNSA. The CDR3 sequence: CASSLGTGPDTQYF. The CDR3 DNA sequence: TGTGCCAGCAGCTTAGGGACAGGACCAGATACGCAGTATTTT.

With respect to this clone: The same CDR3 also results from other DNA sequences found in this sample. V is TRBV14 and J is TRBJ1-2; 7 bases are a match to TRBD1. With V trimmed by 1 base and J by 2 bases, 4 bases remained unmatched. Looked up from germline, CDR1 is SGHDN and CDR2 is FVKESK. The CDR3 contains 15 residues. DNA for the CDR3: TGTGCCAGCAGCCAAGCACCGGACAGGAACTATGGCTACACCTTC. The encoded protein is CASSQAPDRNYGYTF.

This chain connects TRBV10-3 to TRBJ2-2; 11 nucleotides match TRBD1. This CDR3 contains 16 residues. Germline V lookup: CDR1 ENHRY, CDR2 SYGVKD. J gave up 2 bases and V 6 bases, and 5 bases lay outside the gene matches. The CDR3 region is CAIRGQGAPNTGELFF. Written as DNA, the CDR3 is TGTGCCATCAGAGGACAGGGGGCCCCCAACACCGGGGAGCTGTTTTTT.

The chain recombines TRBV28 with TRBJ2-3, with D tentatively TRBD2 (6 bases). There are 13 residues in the CDR3. Between the trimmed V and J ends, which lost 11 bases and 2 bases, there was a span of 14 bases. Germline values: CDR1 MDHEN, CDR2 SYDVKM. CDR3 nucleotides: TGTGCCCTGGGGGGTATATACACAGATACGCAGTATTTT. Its translation: CALGGIYTDTQYF.